This entry lists 28 T cell receptor beta chains sequenced from one sample in a study of shared clonotypes between healthy human individuals. Sequenced by immunoSEQ multiplex PCR; TCRdb stores in-frame clones only, minus some. The table lists 2 million to 2.5 million clones, roughly 90% of them singletons. The sample was naive CD4+ T cells from PBMCs. Subset noted: CD45RA+ positively selected. Every receptor here comes from a man aged 18 to 29 in good health. Some clones in this sample may be carry-over from other donors' samples.

J is TRBJ2-7 and V is TRBV18; TRBD1 matches 7 bases. V lost 3 bases and J lost 3; bases outside the gene matches: 5. The CDR3 runs to 14 residues. Germline V gene lookup returns CDR1 KGHSH and CDR2 LQKENI. DNA for the CDR3: TGTGCCAGCTCACCTGAGACAGGGAACTACGAGCAGTACTTC. Translation gives CASSPETGNYEQYF.

This clone was observed once. V and J are TRBV28 and TRBJ2-5, with 8 bases that match TRBD2. The germline CDR1 and CDR2 sequences are MDHEN and SYDVKM. This CDR3 contains 19 residues. V shed 2 bases, J shed 10 bases, and the junction held 24 bases outside the gene matches. DNA for the CDR3: TGTGCCAGCAGTTTAGCCGGGTCAGGGGCGGGGGGTCCCCTAATGGGCCAGTACTTC. It encodes CASSLAGSGAGGPLMGQYF. Using reference TRBV28 and TRBJ2-5 for the parts outside the CDR3, the full variable domain is DVKVTQSSRYLVKRTGEKVFLECVQDMDHENMFWYRQDPGLGLRLIYFSYDVKMKEKGDIPEGYSVSREKKERFSLILESASTNQTSMYLCASSLAGSGAGGPLMGQYFGPGTRLLVL.

The gene calls are TRBV9 and TRBJ2-6; D gene ambiguous. The CDR3 runs to 14 residues. Germline loops: CDR1 SGDLS, CDR2 YYNGEE. V was pared by 4 bases and J by 2 bases, with 7 bases between. CDR3 protein: CASSTQAGANVLTF. The CDR3 nucleotides read TGTGCCAGCAGCACCCAGGCTGGGGCCAACGTCCTGACTTTC.

Note on this clone: Additional DNA sequences in this sample encode the identical CDR3. This chain links TRBV5-4 with TRBJ2-3; D possibly corresponds to TRBD1 (5 bases). The germline V and J ends were trimmed by 0 bases and 4 bases, with 9 bases remaining between them. The CDR3 contains 14 residues. Germline V gives CDR1 SGHNT, CDR2 YYREEE (reference sequence). CDR3 amino acids: CASSLGGRADTQYF. DNA for the CDR3: TGTGCCAGCAGCTTGGGGGGCCGCGCAGATACGCAGTATTTT.

Only one count was recorded for this clone. The genes are TRBV28 and TRBJ2-4; D perhaps matches TRBD1 (5 bases). The CDR3 runs to 16 residues. V was clipped by 0 bases and J by 1 base, with 10 bases between them. Germline V CDR1 and CDR2: MDHEN, SYDVKM. The CDR3 here is CASSLWDTRAKNIQYF. The DNA of the CDR3 is TGTGCCAGCAGTTTATGGGACACTCGGGCCAAAAACATTCAGTACTTC. Combining the CDR3 with reference TRBV28 and TRBJ2-4 gives the whole variable domain DVKVTQSSRYLVKRTGEKVFLECVQDMDHENMFWYRQDPGLGLRLIYFSYDVKMKEKGDIPEGYSVSREKKERFSLILESASTNQTSMYLCASSLWDTRAKNIQYFGAGTRLSVL.

Here the CDR3 DNA reads TGCGCCAGCAGCTTGGAGGGAGGACTAGCGGGAGGGGAGCAGTACTTC. The encoded protein is CASSLEGGLAGGEQYF. The chain couples TRBV5-1 to TRBJ2-7; 15 positions agree with TRBD2. CDR3 length: 16 residues. CDR1 and CDR2 (germline): SGHRS, YFSETQ. V lost 0 bases and J lost 7; bases outside the gene matches: 5.

This sequence joins TRBV29-1 and TRBJ2-1; TRBD2 agrees at 7 bases. The V gene's germline CDR1 is SQVTM and CDR2 ANQGSEA. V lost 7 bases to trimming and J lost 7 bases; unmatched junction nucleotides: 4. The CDR3 runs 11 residues. CDR3 protein: CSGAGVNEQFF. CDR3 bases: TGCAGCGGGGCGGGGGTAAATGAGCAGTTCTTC.

The V call is TRBV19, the J call TRBJ1-5; the match to TRBD1 covers 7 bases. Trimming cost V 3 bases and J 0 bases; bases outside gene matches: 8. The CDR3 is made up of 17 amino acids. Germline V gene sequence: CDR1 LNHDA, CDR2 SQIVND (reference sequence). The CDR3 here is CASSMEQGKYSNQPQHF. The CDR3 DNA is TGTGCCAGTAGTATGGAACAGGGGAAATATAGCAATCAGCCCCAGCATTTT.

This clone occurred once. V and J are TRBV18 and TRBJ1-2; D gene uncertain. The CDR3 covers 12 residues. V lost 6 bases, J lost 2 bases, and 7 bases lay in between. Per the germline V gene, CDR1 is KGHSH and CDR2 is LQKENI. The CDR3 is CASSQTNYGYTF. DNA of the CDR3: TGTGCCAGCTCGCAGACAAACTATGGCTACACCTTC. Variable domain in full (rest from reference TRBV18 and TRBJ1-2): NAGVMQNPRHLVRRRGQEARLRCSPMKGHSHVYWYRQLPEEGLKFMVYLQKENIIDESGMPKERFSAEFPKEGPSILRIQQVVRGDSAAYFCASSQTNYGYTFGSGTRLTVV.

The chain couples TRBV7-2 to TRBJ1-2; a possible D gene is TRBD1 (5 bases). Germline CDR1 and CDR2: SGHTA and FQGNSA. V lost 6 bases and J 3 bases, leaving 11 bases between the germline ends. This CDR3 comprises 13 residues. CDR3 protein: CASSSGTDYGYTF. CDR3 DNA: TGTGCCAGCAGTTCCGGGACCGACTATGGCTACACCTTC.

The rearrangement links TRBV7-2 to TRBJ2-5; D uncertain. CDR3 length: 14 amino acids. Trimming removed 4 bases from V and 2 bases from J, with 11 bases in between. Per the germline V gene, CDR1 is SGHTA and CDR2 is FQGNSA. The CDR3 spells CASSSNLYQETQYF. The CDR3 bases are TGTGCCAGCAGCTCCAATTTGTATCAAGAGACCCAGTACTTC.

The rearrangement uses TRBV4-2 and TRBJ1-1; D remains unclear. Trimming stripped 0 bases from V and 5 bases from J, with 7 bases between. The CDR3 length is 13 residues. Germline V gene sequence: CDR1 LGHNA, CDR2 YNFKEQ. CDR3 DNA sequence: TGTGCCAGCAGCCAAGATGGGTGGACTGAAGCTTTCTTT. Protein: CASSQDGWTEAFF.

This sequence joins TRBV1 and TRBJ2-3; the table gives TRBD2 as D, unverified against the DNA. TRBV1 is a recognized pseudogene. This CDR3 is 17 amino acids long. Here the CDR3 DNA reads TGCACCAGCAGCCAAGAGCAGCGGATGAGTTCCACAGATACGCAGTATTTT. Protein: CTSSQEQRMSSTDTQYF.

The chain combines TRBV7-9 with TRBJ2-1; 10 positions agree with TRBD2. CDR1 and CDR2 from the germline V gene are SEHNR and FQNEAQ (reference sequence). V lost 2 bases, J lost 14 bases, and 9 bases stayed unmatched. This CDR3 has 14 amino acids. The CDR3 nucleotides are TGTGCCAGCAGCTTAACGTCCGGGACTAGCGAGGAGTTCTTC. It encodes CASSLTSGTSEEFF.

V is TRBV28 and J is TRBJ1-5; 7 nucleotides match TRBD1. The germline V gene has CDR1 MDHEN and CDR2 SYDVKM. The CDR3 runs to 16 residues. J lost 3 bases, V lost 6 bases, and 11 bases had no gene match. The CDR3 DNA reads TGTGCCAGCAGCCGCCCGGGACAGAGATACAATCAGCCCCAGCATTTT. It encodes CASSRPGQRYNQPQHF.

This clone has only a few counts. Other nucleotide sequences from this sample produce the same CDR3. CDR3 region: CASSYSGSGANVLTF. CDR3 nucleotide sequence: TGTGCCAGCAGTTACTCTGGCTCTGGGGCCAACGTCCTGACTTTC. The rearrangement joins TRBV6-5 to TRBJ2-6; D unresolved. The CDR3 runs to 15 residues. Germline V gene sequence: CDR1 MNHEY, CDR2 SVGAGI. V was trimmed by 0 bases and J by 0 bases, leaving 3 bases between them.

The chain couples TRBV7-9 to TRBJ1-1; D perhaps matches TRBD1 (5 bases). Trimming shortened V by 8 bases and J by 3 bases, and 16 bases separated the two germline ends. The CDR3 has 14 residues. Germline loops: CDR1 SEHNR, CDR2 FQNEAQ (reference sequence). The CDR3 reads CASGRSGGDTEAFF. The CDR3 bases are TGTGCCAGCGGTCGGTCGGGGGGGGACACTGAAGCTTTCTTT.

The chain has TRBV5-6 and TRBJ2-1; the match to TRBD1 covers 11 bases. This CDR3 spans 16 amino acids. Germline assignment: CDR1 SGHDT and CDR2 YYEEEE. With 5 bases clipped from V and 9 bases from J, the junction kept 13 bases outside the gene matches. This chain's CDR3 is CASSSGPGQGVGEQFF. The CDR3 DNA reads TGTGCCAGCAGTTCAGGTCCGGGACAGGGGGTCGGTGAGCAGTTCTTC.

The chain uses TRBV18 and TRBJ2-7; D call uncertain. V was trimmed by 6 bases and J by 7 bases, leaving 13 bases between them. This CDR3 region has 12 residues. Germline CDR1 reads KGHSH; CDR2 reads LQKENI. In nucleotides, the CDR3 is TGTGCCAGCTCCCCCCTTTGGGGAGAGCAGTACTTC. It translates to CASSPLWGEQYF.

The J gene is TRBJ2-7, the V gene TRBV28; D might be TRBD2 (6 bases). Germline V CDR1 and CDR2: MDHEN, SYDVKM. The CDR3 runs to 15 residues. Between the trimmed V and J ends, which lost 6 bases and 3 bases, there was a span of 18 bases. CDR3 protein: CASSRPGRELYEQYF. The CDR3 coding sequence is TGTGCCAGCAGCCGTCCCGGGCGGGAACTCTACGAGCAGTACTTC.

The CDR3 region is CASSAQQGPNSPLHF. CDR3 in DNA: TGTGCCAGCAGCGCTCAACAGGGACCGAATTCACCCCTCCACTTT. The V and J genes are TRBV9 and TRBJ1-6, with D tentatively TRBD1 (6 bases). This CDR3 is built from 15 residues. Between the trimmed V and J ends, which lost 3 bases and 7 bases, there was a span of 14 bases. Looked up from germline, CDR1 is SGDLS and CDR2 is YYNGEE.

This clone showed up just once. CDR3 DNA: TGTGCCAGCAGCTCCGGCGCCAAAAACATTCAGTACTTC. Its protein product is CASSSGAKNIQYF. This chain connects TRBV7-2 to TRBJ2-4; D remains ambiguous. Per the germline V gene, CDR1 is SGHTA and CDR2 is FQGNSA. V was trimmed by 4 bases and J by 1 base, leaving 5 bases between them. The CDR3 spans 13 residues.

In this sample, this clone turned up once. CDR3 DNA: TGTGCCAGCAGCTTAGCCCCAGGAATGAACACTGAAGCTTTCTTT. Protein sequence: CASSLAPGMNTEAFF. The chain uses TRBV7-2 and TRBJ1-1, with D hard to call. The CDR3 loop spans 15 amino acids. CDR1 is SGHTA, CDR2 FQGNSA, per germline. Trimming pared 0 bases from V and 0 bases from J, leaving 8 bases between. The variable domain in full, completed from reference TRBV7-2 and TRBJ1-1, reads GAGVSQSPSNKVTEKGKDVELRCDPISGHTALYWYRQSLGQGLEFLIYFQGNSAPDKSGLPSDRFSAERTGGSVSTLTIQRTQQEDSAVYLCASSLAPGMNTEAFFGQGTRLTVV.

The rearrangement links TRBV5-1 to TRBJ2-1, with D perhaps assigned TRBD1 or TRBD2 (5 bases each). The CDR3 spans 16 residues. Germline V lookup: CDR1 SGHRS, CDR2 YFSETQ. The germline V and J ends were trimmed by 4 bases and 7 bases, with 21 bases remaining between them. The CDR3 here is CASSRNNRDLPNEQFF. CDR3 nucleotide sequence: TGCGCCAGCAGCCGCAACAATCGGGACCTACCTAATGAGCAGTTCTTC.

The chain combines TRBV5-1 with TRBJ2-5, with TRBD2 matching over 10 bases. This CDR3 spans 16 amino acids. The V gene end was trimmed by 4 bases and the J gene end by 2 bases; junction bases not matched to a gene: 8. The germline CDR1 and CDR2 sequences are SGHRS and YFSETQ. CDR3 in amino acids: CASSMGAAGGQETQYF. CDR3 sequence (DNA): TGCGCCAGCAGCATGGGGGCAGCGGGAGGGCAAGAGACCCAGTACTTC.

The CDR3 here is CASRAGTGVHEQYF. In nucleotides, the CDR3 is TGTGCCAGCAGAGCCGGGACAGGGGTTCACGAGCAGTACTTC. The chain carries TRBV6-1 and TRBJ2-7; 10 bases are shared with TRBD1. CDR1 is MNHNS, CDR2 SASEGT, per germline. V lost 6 bases to trimming and J lost 5 bases; unmatched junction nucleotides: 7. CDR3 length equals 14 residues.

The chain carries TRBV5-1 and TRBJ1-5; D is uncertain. Per germline, CDR1 SGHRS and CDR2 YFSETQ. This CDR3 has 14 residues. V was pared by 4 bases and J by 5 bases, with 13 bases between. The CDR3, as DNA: TGCGCCAGCAGCCCTGGACCTCCCTATCAGCCCCAGCATTTT. It specifies CASSPGPPYQPQHF.

V is TRBV28 and J is TRBJ2-7; TRBD1 matches 9 bases. This CDR3 region has 15 residues. The trim removed 6 bases at V and 4 bases at J, leaving 10 bases unmatched. Germline loops: CDR1 MDHEN, CDR2 SYDVKM. This CDR3 is CASRDTGGMKYEQYF. Written as DNA, the CDR3 is TGTGCCAGCAGGGACACAGGGGGCATGAAATACGAGCAGTACTTC. The full variable domain, with the rest looked up from reference TRBV28 and TRBJ2-7, is DVKVTQSSRYLVKRTGEKVFLECVQDMDHENMFWYRQDPGLGLRLIYFSYDVKMKEKGDIPEGYSVSREKKERFSLILESASTNQTSMYLCASRDTGGMKYEQYFGPGTRLTVT.